Each of the 29 T cell receptor beta chains below was sequenced from the same sample in a study. Using its own MiXCR run on the 5' RACE reads, TCRdb lists one record per CDR3 protein. The repertoire holds roughly 45,000 distinct CDR3 sequences, with 30% as singletons. The sequenced sample consisted of tumor-infiltrating memory CD4+ T cells sorted from the breast tumor. Sample subset: memory CD4+ T cells, CD4+CD45RO+CD25-. The receptors were gathered from a female donor with breast cancer.

CDR3 DNA sequence: TGTGCCAGCAGCTTAGAGTGTATGGAAAATAATTCACCCCTCCACTTT. It is translated as CASSLECMENNSPLHF. The chain combines TRBV7-8 with TRBJ1-6; D remains ambiguous. V was pared by 1 base and J by 5 bases, with 12 bases between. The CDR3 extends over 16 amino acids. CDR1 and CDR2 (germline): SGHVS, FQNEAQ.

This clonotype was counted only a few times. The CDR3 nucleotides read TGTGCCAGCACCCTCGGGGAGTACAATGAGCAGTTCTTC. Translating it yields CASTLGEYNEQFF. The J gene is TRBJ2-1, the V gene TRBV6-1, with D possibly matching TRBD2 (5 bases). Germline lookup yields CDR1 MNHNS and CDR2 SASEGT. CDR3 length: 13 residues. The V and J ends lost 7 bases and 4 bases respectively, with 11 bases between them.

Turning to this clonotype: Sequence at one end of the junction differs from germline and may be a read error. V gene TRBV7-7 combines with J gene TRBJ2-6; either TRBD1 or TRBD2 may fit D (5 bases each). This CDR3 spans 18 amino acids. Germline V gene sequence: CDR1 SSHAT, CDR2 FNYEAQ (reference sequence). CDR3 sequence reads: CASSLGVGAGSGANVLTF. The CDR3, as DNA: TGTGCTAGCAGCTTAGGAGTCGGGGCTGGCTCTGGGGCCAACGTCCTGACTTTC.

This clonotype showed up just a few times. The CDR3 does not end in the conserved phenylalanine or tryptophan, so this is likely a read error. J is TRBJ2-7 and V is TRBV5-1; perhaps TRBD2 as D (6 bases). The CDR3 covers 14 residues. The germline V and J ends were trimmed by 4 bases and 5 bases, with 16 bases remaining between them. Germline assignment: CDR1 SGHRS and CDR2 YFSETQ. The CDR3, as DNA: TGCGCCAGCAGCGTCGTGGCGGGATTGAACGAGCAGTACTAC. It is translated as CASSVVAGLNEQYY.

This chain joins TRBV18 and TRBJ2-4; 9 bases line up with TRBD1. The CDR3 runs to 15 residues. The germline V gene has CDR1 KGHSH and CDR2 LQKENI. Trimming at V came to 5 bases and at J to 7 bases, leaving 9 bases not matched to a gene. CDR3 coding DNA: TGTGCCAGCTCAGACGGACAGGGGAGGGGGAACATTCAGTACTTC. As protein: CASSDGQGRGNIQYF.

This clonotype came up a few times. V and J are TRBV6-2 or TRBV6-3 and TRBJ2-7; TRBD1 agrees at 9 bases. The CDR3 is made up of 14 amino acids. CDR1 and CDR2 from the germline V gene are MNHEY and SVGEGT. V lost 4 bases to trimming and J lost 3 bases; unmatched junction nucleotides: 4. In DNA, the CDR3 is TGTGCCAGCAGTTTCCCGGGACAGGGCTACGAGCAGTACTTC. Its translation: CASSFPGQGYEQYF.

This clonotype turned up a few times. The chain uses TRBV28 and TRBJ2-7; 11 bases are shared with TRBD2. V lost 7 bases, J lost 3 bases, and 5 bases stayed unmatched. This CDR3 has 14 amino acids. Germline CDR1 is MDHEN and CDR2 is SYDVKM. The CDR3 sequence: CASTPGTSGYEQYF. The CDR3 nucleotides are TGTGCCAGCACCCCCGGGACTAGCGGCTACGAGCAGTACTTC.

This clonotype was observed a handful of times. This rearrangement joins TRBV29-1 to TRBJ2-3; 8 nucleotides align to TRBD1. This CDR3 has 13 residues. From germline, CDR1 is SQVTM and CDR2 ANQGSEA. With V trimmed by 5 bases and J by 10 bases, 11 bases remained unmatched. The CDR3 region is CSVLGQGGSSQYF. In nucleotides, the CDR3 is TGCAGCGTTTTAGGACAGGGCGGGTCTTCGCAGTATTTT.

This chain links TRBV5-1 with TRBJ1-4; 8 bases match TRBD1. The CDR3 sequence is 13 residues long. Germline V gene lookup returns CDR1 SGHRS and CDR2 YFSETQ. Trimming at V came to 4 bases and at J to 7 bases, leaving 3 bases not matched to a gene. The CDR3 DNA follows: TGCGCCAGCAGCACGGACAGGGCTGAAAAACTGTTTTTT. This translates into CASSTDRAEKLFF. The full variable domain, completed using reference TRBV5-1 and TRBJ1-4, is KAGVTQTPRYLIKTRGQQVTLSCSPISGHRSVSWYQQTPGQGLQFLFEYFSETQRNKGNFPGRFSGRQFSNSRSEMNVSTLELGDSALYLCASSTDRAEKLFFGSGTQLSVL.

Turning to this clonotype: Since a much larger clone is just one base distant, this may be a read error. The chain joins TRBV9 to TRBJ2-3; D is undetermined. Trimming shortened V by 2 bases and J by 6 bases, and 13 bases separated the two germline ends. This CDR3 comprises 14 residues. Germline-derived CDR1 and CDR2 are SGDLS and YYNGEE. The CDR3 sequence is CASSVRLSGDTQYF. CDR3 DNA sequence: TGTGCCAGCAGCGTCCGACTCTCTGGGGATACGCAGTATTTT.

Points on this clonotype: Germline is not matched at one junction end, which may reflect a read error. The gene calls are TRBV20-1 and TRBJ1-2, with D unclear. This CDR3 spans 15 amino acids. In germline, CDR1 is DFQATT, CDR2 SNEGSKA (reference sequence). CDR3 region: CSTRDWAGSSYGYTF. The CDR3 nucleotides are TGCAGTACTAGAGATTGGGCGGGATCGAGCTATGGCTACACCTTC.

This clonotype occurred many times. The genes are TRBV5-5 and TRBJ2-7; TRBD2 aligns across 9 bases. This CDR3 has 15 amino acids. The V gene's germline CDR1 is SGHKS and CDR2 YYEKEE (reference sequence). The V gene end was trimmed by 0 bases and the J gene end by 5 bases; junction bases not matched to a gene: 6. CDR3 region: CASSLVGLAYNEQYF. CDR3 nucleotide sequence: TGTGCCAGCAGCTTGGTGGGACTAGCTTACAACGAGCAGTACTTC.

This clonotype appeared a few times. The gene calls are TRBV6-5 and TRBJ2-3, with D tentatively TRBD2 (6 bases). V was shortened by 0 bases and J by 2 bases, with 12 bases between the two germline ends. Germline V gene lookup returns CDR1 MNHEY and CDR2 SVGAGI. The CDR3 covers 16 residues. The CDR3 DNA follows: TGTGCCAGCAGTTACTCTAGCGGAGCCAACACAGATACGCAGTATTTT. It codes for CASSYSSGANTDTQYF.

This clonotype was recorded at least ten times. The chain combines TRBV5-1 with TRBJ2-3; no definite D call. This CDR3 comprises 14 residues. Germline V gene data show CDR1 as SGHRS and CDR2 as YFSETQ. V was pared by 5 bases and J by 0 bases, with 10 bases between. The CDR3 DNA sequence: TGCGCCAGCAGTTGGCTAGAGAGCACAGATACGCAGTATTTT. It specifies CASSWLESTDTQYF.

This clonotype showed up just a few times. The chain uses TRBV7-8 and TRBJ1-1; 8 bases are a match to TRBD1. The trim removed 5 bases at V and 5 bases at J, leaving 4 bases unmatched. Germline loops: CDR1 SGHVS, CDR2 FQNEAQ. The CDR3 runs 13 residues. The CDR3 loop reads CASSGQGGTEAFF. DNA for the CDR3: TGTGCCAGCAGCGGACAGGGTGGGACTGAAGCTTTCTTT.

On this clonotype: This may be a read error: a much more frequent sequence differs by one nucleotide. The chain has TRBV29-1 and TRBJ2-5; 10 bases line up with TRBD2. CDR1 and CDR2 from the germline V gene are SQVTM and ANQGSEA. This CDR3 contains 14 residues. DNA of the CDR3: TGCAGCGCTAGCGGGAGTTTCTTCCAAGAGACCCAGTGCTTC. Amino acid sequence: CSASGSFFQETQCF.

The J gene is TRBJ2-7, the V gene TRBV27; TRBD2 matches at 9 bases. Germline trimming cut 6 bases from V and 3 bases from J; bases unmatched to any gene: 6. The germline gives CDR1 MNHEY, CDR2 SMNVEV (reference sequence). The CDR3 runs to 14 residues. The CDR3 spells CASRPGLASYEQYF. CDR3 nucleotides: TGTGCCAGCAGACCGGGACTAGCCAGCTACGAGCAGTACTTC.

The chain employs TRBV7-7 and TRBJ2-1; 7 bases match TRBD2. The CDR3 runs 13 residues. Germline assignment: CDR1 SSHAT and CDR2 FNYEAQ (reference sequence). With V trimmed by 5 bases and J by 9 bases, 7 bases remained unmatched. CDR3 residues: CASSPRSGGEQFF. In DNA, the CDR3 is TGTGCCAGCAGCCCTCGATCGGGGGGTGAGCAGTTCTTC.

V usage is TRBV27 and J usage is TRBJ2-3; 8 bases line up with TRBD1. The CDR3 consists of 15 residues. The germline V gene has CDR1 MNHEY and CDR2 SMNVEV (reference sequence). V gave up 3 bases and J gave up 3 bases; unmatched junction bases: 5. The CDR3 protein is CASSFQGARTDTQYF. CDR3 sequence (DNA): TGTGCCAGCAGTTTTCAGGGGGCGAGGACAGATACGCAGTATTTT.

This clonotype was observed a few times. This chain joins TRBV6-5 and TRBJ1-6; tentative D call: TRBD1 (5 bases). Germline V gene sequence: CDR1 MNHEY, CDR2 SVGAGI. V was trimmed by 6 bases and J by 7 bases, leaving 16 bases between them. This CDR3 region has 15 residues. CDR3 amino acids: CASSRTQGENSPLHF. The CDR3 nucleotides are TGTGCCAGCAGCCGAACCCAGGGCGAGAATTCACCCCTCCACTTT.

This clonotype occurred a few times. V is TRBV28 and J is TRBJ2-1; D is ambiguous. This CDR3 region has 14 residues. Germline-derived CDR1 and CDR2 are MDHEN and SYDVKM. Trimming stripped 8 bases from V and 8 bases from J, with 19 bases between. CDR3: CASSRNTQWDEQFF. The CDR3 DNA follows: TGTGCCAGCTCCCGGAACACCCAGTGGGATGAGCAGTTCTTC.

This clonotype has just a few counts. V is TRBV5-6 and J is TRBJ2-7; TRBD2 matches at 8 bases. Trimming took 2 bases from V and 3 from J; bases not matched to a gene: 10. The CDR3 length is 16 residues. CDR1 SGHDT and CDR2 YYEEEE come from the germline V gene. The CDR3 region has the DNA TGTGCCAGCAGCTTTACGGGACTAGTTTGGGGCTACGAGCAGTACTTC. Translating gives CASSFTGLVWGYEQYF.

The CDR3 DNA follows: TGCGCCAGCAGCCGGACTAGCGGGGGAACCTACGAGCAGTACTTC. Protein sequence: CASSRTSGGTYEQYF. The chain carries TRBV5-1 and TRBJ2-7; 13 bases align to TRBD2. Trimming took 4 bases from V and 2 from J; bases not matched to a gene: 3. Germline CDR1 reads SGHRS; CDR2 reads YFSETQ. The CDR3 is made up of 15 amino acids.

This clonotype was recorded many times. The chain is built from TRBV5-1 and TRBJ2-7; D perhaps matches TRBD1 (6 bases). Trimming shortened V by 1 base and J by 4 bases, and 12 bases separated the two germline ends. The CDR3 is 14 amino acids. In germline, CDR1 is SGHRS, CDR2 YFSETQ. The CDR3 spells CASSLLDSGYEQYF. As DNA, the CDR3 is TGCGCCAGCAGCTTGCTGGACAGTGGGTACGAGCAGTACTTC. Variable domain in full (rest from reference TRBV5-1 and TRBJ2-7): KAGVTQTPRYLIKTRGQQVTLSCSPISGHRSVSWYQQTPGQGLQFLFEYFSETQRNKGNFPGRFSGRQFSNSRSEMNVSTLELGDSALYLCASSLLDSGYEQYFGPGTRLTVT.

This clonotype was detected only a few times. The chain employs TRBV10-3 and TRBJ2-1; 10 bases align to TRBD1. After removal of 2 bases from V and 11 bases from J, the junction contained 3 bases not matched to a gene. Per germline, CDR1 ENHRY and CDR2 SYGVKD. The CDR3 loop spans 13 amino acids. The CDR3: CAISEGDRGKQFF. In DNA, the CDR3 is TGTGCCATCAGTGAGGGGGACAGGGGAAAGCAGTTCTTC.

A few counts support this clonotype. The chain joins TRBV12-3 or TRBV12-4 to TRBJ2-1; unclear D gene. The CDR3 totals 13 residues. Deletions cut 7 bases from V and 10 bases from J, with 17 bases between. In DNA form, the CDR3 reads TGTGCCAGCAACCTACTCAGAGACGGGGAGCAGTTCTTC. Encoded protein: CASNLLRDGEQFF.

The chain couples TRBV28 to TRBJ2-6, with TRBD2 as a possible D gene (7 bases). Trimming pared 7 bases from V and 4 bases from J, leaving 17 bases between. Germline V gene lookup returns CDR1 MDHEN and CDR2 SYDVKM. The CDR3 has 16 residues. CDR3 in amino acids: CASIGGAHTGANVLTF. The CDR3 DNA reads TGTGCCAGCATAGGGGGGGCTCACACGGGGGCCAACGTCCTGACTTTC.

This clonotype was seen a handful of times. The rearrangement joins TRBV30 to TRBJ1-1; D gene ambiguous. In germline, CDR1 is GTSNPN, CDR2 SVGIG (reference sequence). V was trimmed by 3 bases and J by 6 bases, leaving 11 bases between them. The CDR3 spans 12 residues. DNA for the CDR3: TGTGCCTGGAGGATTAGACTCGCTGAAGCTTTCTTT. Its translation: CAWRIRLAEAFF.

The chain is built from TRBV6-6 and TRBJ1-1, with D maybe TRBD1 (5 bases). Trimming pared 2 bases from V and 3 bases from J, leaving 10 bases between. The CDR3 length is 14 residues. CDR1 is MNHNY and CDR2 is SVGAGI in the germline V gene (reference sequence). The CDR3 loop reads CASSYLGGDTEAFF. The CDR3 DNA sequence: TGTGCCAGCAGTTACCTGGGGGGGGACACTGAAGCTTTCTTT.